This T cell receptor (beta chain) was captured by sequencing in a study of cytotoxic CD8 clonotypes in ibrutinib-treated CLL. About the research overall: Partial responders about 25, complete 2; about twelve progressed and around 15 stayed in remission by median about 5.5 years. Study-wide points: Public clonotypes were rare and shrank or held steady on treatment. Elevated clonality accompanied ibrutinib response, with a return toward baseline values at progression.

Germline V gene sequence: CDR1 SGDLS, CDR2 YYNGEE. V gave up 0 bases and J gave up 4 bases, with 17 bases separating them. This CDR3 has 16 amino acids. Sequencing was designed to attain a depth spanning 1 in 200,000 to 1 in 1 million T cells. The table came from immunoSEQ multiplex PCR; TCRdb's copy has only in-frame clones and leaves some out. The table has approximately 130,000 clones, around 84% seen once. This clone was detected once. Its cognate antigen is unknown. The specimen comprised PBMCs, sampled after 24 months of ibrutinib treatment. This TCR derives from a human donor with chronic lymphocytic leukemia. The genes are TRBV9 and TRBJ2-7, with D unresolved. CDR3 protein: CASSVGAGSSPYEQYF. The CDR3 DNA sequence: TGTGCCAGCAGCGTAGGGGCAGGCTCTTCCCCTTACGAGCAGTACTTC.